These 5 T cell receptor beta chains share one sample of origin, sequenced in a study of regulatory T cells in long-lasting Graves disease (dated by TCRdb to the early 2020s). The library was built by means of multiplex PCR. Sequencer: Illumina HiSeq 4000. CDR3 regions were amplified by Arm-PCR with iRepertoire HTBI primers to construct TCR beta libraries. The public reads were run again by TCRdb, first through fastp at Q25 and then through MiXCR, and only productive beta chains were kept. Each CDR3 protein gets just one entry, which takes the most common genes and DNA from the rows behind it. In all, the sample holds 250,000 to 300,000 distinct CDR3 sequences, and about 18% of those were seen once. About 15% of the sample rests with the top ten. In the paper's terms, the time point label means: newly diagnosed GD, antithyroid drugs for less than 3 months. For both TCR sequencing and RNA sequencing, RNA was extracted from PBMCs in TRIzol.

This sample also belongs to another study, concerning T cells in Graves' hyperthyroidism and ophthalmopathy.

The sample in question was peripheral blood mononuclear cells (PBMCs), obtained at new diagnosis, from a patient treated with antithyroid drugs. Receptors were obtained from a woman aged 25 to 39 with Graves disease. Donor details come from another sample of the same person, matched by shared clones.

In its sample, this clonotype was seen a few times. The V gene is TRBV11-2, the J gene TRBJ1-4, with D possibly being TRBD1 (5 bases). CDR1 is SGHAT, CDR2 FQNNGV, per germline. Between the trimmed V and J ends, which lost 6 bases and 10 bases, there was a span of 18 bases. The CDR3 runs 14 residues. The CDR3 DNA sequence: TGTGCCAGCAGTCCCGCGAGCCCCCAGGGAAAACTGTTTTTT. This encodes CASSPASPQGKLFF.

The chain employs TRBV7-3 and TRBJ1-1; D remains ambiguous. The germline V gene has CDR1 SGHTA and CDR2 FQGTGA. This CDR3 is built from 9 residues. The CDR3 spells CAIERAAFF. CDR3 in DNA: TGTGCAATAGAAAGGGCGGCTTTCTTT.

This clonotype was observed at least ten times. This rearrangement joins TRBV6-1 to TRBJ2-1; 8 bases align to TRBD1. Germline V gives CDR1 MNHNS, CDR2 SASEGT. The CDR3 is made up of 14 amino acids. V was pared by 6 bases and J by 2 bases, with 3 bases of the junction left unmatched. CDR3 loop: CASRPGQAYNEQFF. CDR3 coding DNA: TGTGCCAGCAGGCCGGGACAGGCCTACAATGAGCAGTTCTTC.

This clonotype was picked up many times. J is TRBJ2-2 and V is TRBV2, with 11 nucleotides matching TRBD2. Trimming took 9 bases from V and 0 from J; bases not matched to a gene: 0. This CDR3 spans 14 amino acids. Germline V CDR1 and CDR2: SNHLY, FYNNEI. The CDR3 protein is CASSGGANTGELFF. CDR3 DNA: TGTGCCAGTAGCGGGGGGGCGAACACCGGGGAGCTGTTTTTT. The full variable domain, rest sourced from reference TRBV2 and TRBJ2-2, is EPEVTQTPSHQVTQMGQEVILRCVPISNHLYFYWYRQILGQKVEFLVSFYNNEISEKSEIFDDQFSVERPDGSNFTLKIRSTKLEDSAMYFCASSGGANTGELFFGEGSRLTVL.

At least ten counts were recorded for this clonotype. The chain is built from TRBV15 and TRBJ1-5, with D possibly TRBD1 on 5 matching bases. The CDR3 runs 13 residues. The germline V and J ends were trimmed by 7 bases and 5 bases, with 12 bases remaining between them. CDR1 and CDR2 (germline): LNHNV, YYDKDF (reference sequence). The CDR3 is CATTLMGDQPQHF. As DNA, the CDR3 is TGTGCCACCACTCTGATGGGGGATCAGCCCCAGCATTTT.